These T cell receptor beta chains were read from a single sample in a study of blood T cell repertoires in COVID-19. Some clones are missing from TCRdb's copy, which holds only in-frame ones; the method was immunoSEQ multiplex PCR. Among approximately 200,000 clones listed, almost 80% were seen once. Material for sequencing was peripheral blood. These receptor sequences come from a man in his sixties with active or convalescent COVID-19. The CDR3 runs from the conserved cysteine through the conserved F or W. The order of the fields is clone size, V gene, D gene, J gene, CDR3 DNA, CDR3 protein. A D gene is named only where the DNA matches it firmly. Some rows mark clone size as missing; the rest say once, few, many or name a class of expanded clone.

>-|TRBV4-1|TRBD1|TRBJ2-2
TGCGCCAGCAGCCCCGGGACAGGGAGAACCGGGGAGCTGTTTTTT
CASSPGTGRTGELFF
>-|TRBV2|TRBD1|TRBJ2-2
TGTGCCAGCAGGATGACAGGGGGCGCGTTGGCCGGGGAGCTGTTTTTT
CASRMTGGALAGELFF
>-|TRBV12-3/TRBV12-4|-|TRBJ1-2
TGTGCCAGCAGCCTGGGTCGGAGCTATGGCTACACCTTC
CASSLGRSYGYTF
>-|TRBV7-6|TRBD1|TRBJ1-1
TGTGCCAGCAGCTTAATGGGACAGGGCCAGAACACTGAAGCTTTCTTT
CASSLMGQGQNTEAFF
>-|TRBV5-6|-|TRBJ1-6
TGTGCCAGCAGCTTGGAACAGAATAATTCACCCCTCCACTTT
CASSLEQNNSPLHF
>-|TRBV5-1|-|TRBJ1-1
TGCGCCAGCAGCTTGGAGGAGGGGACTGAAGCTTTCTTT
CASSLEEGTEAFF
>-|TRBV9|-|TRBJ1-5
TGTGCCAGCAGCGGAGGGCCAAATCAGCCCCAGCATTTT
CASSGGPNQPQHF
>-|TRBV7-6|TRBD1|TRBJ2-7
TGTGCCAGCAGCGCTAGGGGGCTTTCCTACGAGCAGTACTTC
CASSARGLSYEQYF
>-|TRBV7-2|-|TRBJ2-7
TGTGCCAGCAGCTTCCTATTGGACAATGCCTACGAGCAGTACTTC
CASSFLLDNAYEQYF
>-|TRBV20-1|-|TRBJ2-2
TGCAGTGCTAGTATAAGGGCGGGCACCGGGGAGCTGTTTTTT
CSASIRAGTGELFF
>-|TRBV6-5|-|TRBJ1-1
TGTGCCAGCAGTTACAGGGCCGGGGGCACTGAAGCTTTCTTT
CASSYRAGGTEAFF
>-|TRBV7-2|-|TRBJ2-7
TGTGCCAGCAGCTTAGAAGCGACAGTCTCCTACGAGCAGTACTTC
CASSLEATVSYEQYF
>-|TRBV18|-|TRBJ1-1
TGTGCCAGCTCACGCCCAGAGAACACTGAAGCTTTCTTT
CASSRPENTEAFF
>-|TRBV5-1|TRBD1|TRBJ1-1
TGCGCCAGCCAACAGGGGCTGAACACTGAAGCTTTCTTT
CASQQGLNTEAFF
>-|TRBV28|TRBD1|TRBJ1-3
TGTGCCAGCCTCGGACAGGGACGAAACACCATATATTTT
CASLGQGRNTIYF
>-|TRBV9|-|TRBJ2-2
TGTGCCAGCAGCCCGAGAGGGGGGGGGACACTAAGTACCGGGGAGCTGTTTTTT
CASSPRGGGTLSTGELFF
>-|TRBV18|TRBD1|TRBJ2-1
TGTGCCAGCTCAAGCCGGGACAGGGGGTACAATGAGCAGTTCTTC
CASSSRDRGYNEQFF
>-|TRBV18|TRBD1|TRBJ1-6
TGTGCCAGCTCATCCCAGACAGGGATTAATTCACCCCTCCACTTT
CASSSQTGINSPLHF
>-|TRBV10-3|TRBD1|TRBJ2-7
TGTGCCATCAGTGATGACAGGGGCTACGAGCAGTACTTC
CAISDDRGYEQYF
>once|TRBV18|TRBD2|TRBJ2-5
TGTGCCAGCTCACCACCGGCGGGAGTAGTTCAAGAGACCCAGTACTTC
CASSPPAGVVQETQYF
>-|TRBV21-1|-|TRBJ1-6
TGTGCCAGCAGCAAAAACCGGGACAGGGTCCATAATTCACCCCTCCACTTT
CASSKNRDRVHNSPLHF
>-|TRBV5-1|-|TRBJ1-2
TGCGCCAGCAGCTCAATGGGAGGGAACTATGGCTACACCTTC
CASSSMGGNYGYTF
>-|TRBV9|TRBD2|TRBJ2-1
TGTGCCAGCAGCGAAGGGGCGGGAGTGTACAATGAGCAGTTCTTC
CASSEGAGVYNEQFF
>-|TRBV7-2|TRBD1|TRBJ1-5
TGTGCCAGCAGCAACAGACAGGGGACTCAGCCCCAGCATTTT
CASSNRQGTQPQHF
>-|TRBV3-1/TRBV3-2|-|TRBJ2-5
TGTGCCAGCAGCCAAGGGAATAGCAGGGCTAAGGAGACCCAGTACTTC
CASSQGNSRAKETQYF
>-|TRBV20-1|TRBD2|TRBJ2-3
TGCAGTGCTAGTACTAGCGCCCTCACAGATACGCAGTATTTT
CSASTSALTDTQYF
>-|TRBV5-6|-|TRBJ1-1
TGTGCCAGCAGCTTGGTGGGGGCAACTGGCGCTGAAGCTTTCTTT
CASSLVGATGAEAFF
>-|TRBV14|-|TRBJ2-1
TGTGCCAGCAGCGCGCGTCCCGTCGCGTACAATGAGCAGTTCTTC
CASSARPVAYNEQFF